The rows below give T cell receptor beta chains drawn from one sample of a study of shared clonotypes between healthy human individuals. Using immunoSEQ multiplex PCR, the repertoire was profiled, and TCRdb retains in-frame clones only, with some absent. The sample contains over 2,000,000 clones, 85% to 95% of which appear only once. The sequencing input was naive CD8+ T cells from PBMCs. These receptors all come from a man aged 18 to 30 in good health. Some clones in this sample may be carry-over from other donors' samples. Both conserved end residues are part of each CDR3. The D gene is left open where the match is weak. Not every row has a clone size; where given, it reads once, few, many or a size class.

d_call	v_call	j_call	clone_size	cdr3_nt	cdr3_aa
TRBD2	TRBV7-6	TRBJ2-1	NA	TGTGCCAGCAGCGCGAGCGGGACTAGCGGGACGGGACGCGACAATGAGCAGTTCTTC	CASSASGTSGTGRDNEQFF
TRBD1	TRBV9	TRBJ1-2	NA	TGTGCCAGCAGCGTTTCAGTGGGACAGCCTGCTGGCTACACCTTC	CASSVSVGQPAGYTF
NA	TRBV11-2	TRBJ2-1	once	TGTGCCAGCAGCTTAGATTCGTCCTACAATGAGCAGTTCTTC	CASSLDSSYNEQFF
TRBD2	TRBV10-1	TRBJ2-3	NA	TGCGCCAGCCGAGCGGGGGGCACAGATACGCAGTATTTT	CASRAGGTDTQYF
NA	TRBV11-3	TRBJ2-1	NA	TGTGCCAGCAGCACACGACCGGAGAATGAGCAGTTCTTC	CASSTRPENEQFF
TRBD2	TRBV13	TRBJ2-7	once	TGTGCCAGCACTCTCCTAGGGACTAGCGCTACCTACGAGCAGTACTTC	CASTLLGTSATYEQYF
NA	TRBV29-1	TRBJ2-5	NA	TGCAGCGTTGAATCCTTAGCCAGGACCCAGTACTTC	CSVESLARTQYF
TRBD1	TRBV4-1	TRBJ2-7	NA	TGCGCCAGCAGCCAACTTAGCAGGGGGCCCTACGAGCAGTACTTC	CASSQLSRGPYEQYF
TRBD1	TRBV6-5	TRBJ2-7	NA	TGTGCCAGCAGACAAAGACAGGGGTCCCACGAGCAGTACTTC	CASRQRQGSHEQYF
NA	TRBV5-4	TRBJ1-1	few	TGTGCCAGCAGCTTCCTGGGTTCGAACACTGAAGCTTTCTTT	CASSFLGSNTEAFF
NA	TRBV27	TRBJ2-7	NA	TGTGCCAGCAGTCCGGGGTCCGAGCAGTACTTC	CASSPGSEQYF
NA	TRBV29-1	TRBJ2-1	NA	TGCAGCGTCTTTGGGCAGGGGAACTATGAGCAGTTCTTC	CSVFGQGNYEQFF
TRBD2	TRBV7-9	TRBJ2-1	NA	TGTGCCAGCAGCCTTATGGGGACTAGCGGTCCCGGGGGCAATGAGCAGTTCTTC	CASSLMGTSGPGGNEQFF
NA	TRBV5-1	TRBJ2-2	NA	TGCGCCAGCAGCGTGGCGGGGTCCGGGGAGCTGTTTTTT	CASSVAGSGELFF
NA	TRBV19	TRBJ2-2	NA	TGTGCCAGTAGTCCTGAGCGGGACACCGGGGAGCTGTTTTTT	CASSPERDTGELFF
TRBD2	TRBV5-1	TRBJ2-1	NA	TGCGCCAGCAGCTTAGCGGGAGGGCTTAATGAGCAGTTCTTC	CASSLAGGLNEQFF
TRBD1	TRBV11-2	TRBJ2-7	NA	TGTGCCAGCAACTCGATGGGGCAGGGGGCTTCCGAGCAGTACTTC	CASNSMGQGASEQYF
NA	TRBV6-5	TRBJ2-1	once	TGTGCCAGCAGTTACGGGAACTACAATGAGCAGTTCTTC	CASSYGNYNEQFF
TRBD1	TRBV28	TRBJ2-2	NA	TGTGCCAGCAGTTTATCGCGTTTTGGGGGACAGGGAACAGTCGGGGAGCTGTTTTTT	CASSLSRFGGQGTVGELFF
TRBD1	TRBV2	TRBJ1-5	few	TGTGCCAGCAGTGGGACAGGGCGGTGGGTCAATCAGCCCCAGCATTTT	CASSGTGRWVNQPQHF
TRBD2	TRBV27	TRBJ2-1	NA	TGTGCCAGCAGTTGGACTAGCGGAGTTAAAAGCTCCTACAATGAGCAGTTCTTC	CASSWTSGVKSSYNEQFF
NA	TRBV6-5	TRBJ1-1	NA	TGTGCCAGCGCAACGGGGGTTGGCACTGAAGCTTTCTTT	CASATGVGTEAFF
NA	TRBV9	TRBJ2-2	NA	TGTGCCAGCAGCGTATGGGGCGCAGGCACCGGGGAGCTGTTTTTT	CASSVWGAGTGELFF
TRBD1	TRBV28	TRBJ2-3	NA	TGTGCCAGCAGCCTGTCGGTAAGGACAGGGACTAGCACAGATACGCAGTATTTT	CASSLSVRTGTSTDTQYF
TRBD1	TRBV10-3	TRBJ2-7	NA	TGTGCCATCGGGACAGAATCCTACGAGCAGTACTTC	CAIGTESYEQYF
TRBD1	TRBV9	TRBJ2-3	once	TGTGCCAGCAGCGTAGCTACGACAGGGAGCACAGATACGCAGTATTTT	CASSVATTGSTDTQYF
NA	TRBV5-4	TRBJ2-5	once	TGTGCCAGCAGCCCGGGGAGGGGGGAGACCCAGTACTTC	CASSPGRGETQYF
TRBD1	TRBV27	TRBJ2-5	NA	TGTGCCAGCAGTATCATGGGACAGCCCCAAGAGACCCAGTACTTC	CASSIMGQPQETQYF
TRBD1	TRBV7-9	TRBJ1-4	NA	TGTGCCAGCAGCTTCGGACAGGGTGGGGAAAAACTGTTTTTT	CASSFGQGGEKLFF
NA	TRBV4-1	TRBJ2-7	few	TGCGCCAGCAGCCAAGTTGCAGGGGCGGACGAGCAGTACTTC	CASSQVAGADEQYF
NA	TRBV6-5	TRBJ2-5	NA	TGTGCCAGCAGTCCGCGGTCCCAAGAGACCCAGTACTTC	CASSPRSQETQYF
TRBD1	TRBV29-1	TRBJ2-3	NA	TGCAGCTTACTCAGGGGGCCCACAGATACGCAGTATTTT	CSLLRGPTDTQYF
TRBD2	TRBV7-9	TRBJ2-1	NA	TGTGCCAGCAGCCCAAAAGCGGGAGGGCCCTACAATGAGCAGTTCTTC	CASSPKAGGPYNEQFF
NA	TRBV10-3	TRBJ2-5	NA	TGTGCCATCAGTGAGTCGGTCGGCGGGTACCAAGAGACCCAGTACTTC	CAISESVGGYQETQYF
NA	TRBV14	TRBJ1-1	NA	TGTGCCAGCAGCCAGGCTAGGCAGGGCATAGGCGGCACTGAAGCTTTCTTT	CASSQARQGIGGTEAFF
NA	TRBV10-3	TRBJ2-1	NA	TGTGCCATCCGCCCTTTTAGCGCTCCGACGAATGAGCAGTTCTTC	CAIRPFSAPTNEQFF
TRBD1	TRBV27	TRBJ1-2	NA	TGTGCCAGCAGTCCAAGACAGGGGAACTATGGCTACACCTTC	CASSPRQGNYGYTF
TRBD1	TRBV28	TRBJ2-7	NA	TGTGCCAGCAGTCCGACAGGGGGCTACGAGCAGTACTTC	CASSPTGGYEQYF
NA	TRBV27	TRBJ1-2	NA	TGTGCCAGCAGCATGGGGGGGCGCACCTATGGCTACACCTTC	CASSMGGRTYGYTF
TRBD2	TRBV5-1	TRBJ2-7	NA	TGCGCCAGCAGCGGCGGGACTAGCGGCTCGTACGAGCAGTACTTC	CASSGGTSGSYEQYF
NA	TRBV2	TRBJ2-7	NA	TGTGCCAGCAGTAAAGGGGGGCCGGGACCCTACGAGCAGTACTTC	CASSKGGPGPYEQYF
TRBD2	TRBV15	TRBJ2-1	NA	TGTGCCACCAGCAGCAGTCTAGCGGGAACATACAATGAGCAGTTCTTC	CATSSSLAGTYNEQFF
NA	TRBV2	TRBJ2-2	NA	TGTGCCAGCAGTGAATTGGCGGGTTGGTCGGACACCGGGGAGCTGTTTTTT	CASSELAGWSDTGELFF
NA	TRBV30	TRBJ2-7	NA	TGTGCCTGGAGCGCGGGCCACGAGCAGTACTTC	CAWSAGHEQYF
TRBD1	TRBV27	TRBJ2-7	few	TGTGCCAGCAGTTGGGACAGGGGTTACGAGCAGTACTTC	CASSWDRGYEQYF
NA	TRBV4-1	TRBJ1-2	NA	TGCGCCAGCAGCCACCCTGGGACGCCTGGTTATGGCTACACCTTC	CASSHPGTPGYGYTF
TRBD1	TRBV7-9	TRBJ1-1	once	TGTGCCAGCAGCTCCGTACAGGGGGCTACTGAAGCTTTCTTT	CASSSVQGATEAFF
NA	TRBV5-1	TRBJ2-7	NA	TGCGCCAGCAGCTTAGGGGGTCTCTCCTACGAGCAGTACTTC	CASSLGGLSYEQYF
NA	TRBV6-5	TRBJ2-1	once	TGTGCCAGCAACAACGAAGGCTCCTACAATGAGCAGTTCTTC	CASNNEGSYNEQFF
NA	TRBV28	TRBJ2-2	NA	TGTGCCAGCCTAAAGTCGGGGAACACCGGGGAGCTGTTTTTT	CASLKSGNTGELFF